This T cell receptor beta chain was observed in a study of low-dose radiotherapy and immunotherapy resistance in tumors. Study details: Patients were given intravenous nivolumab 240 mg every two weeks plus ipilimumab 1 mg/kg every six weeks. Oral aspirin at 300 mg was taken daily by patients for four cycles, beginning on cycle 1 day 1. Treatment included intravenous cyclophosphamide dosed at 200 mg/m2 every two weeks, one day before radiation and immunotherapy.

With TRAV- and TRBV-specific primers, first-strand cDNA was made, covering the alpha and beta chains. Using a constant-region primer together with a V-primer adapter, TCRs were subjected to roughly 20 PCR cycles of amplification. Via MiXCR, TCRdb re-called the reads, giving one row per CDR3 protein. The data contain more than 30,000 distinct CDR3 sequences, about 53% of them singletons. The length of the CDR3 is 13 residues. Described time point: after trial treatment. Treatment defined: LDRT plus nivolumab, ipilimumab, low-dose cyclophosphamide and aspirin (RACIN trial). As their treatment, donors received nivolumab, ipilimumab, aspirin, low-dose cyclophosphamide and low-dose radiotherapy.

The V call is TRBV1, the J call TRBJ2-1; no check of the table's D call, TRBD1, against the DNA was made. TRBV1 is a documented pseudogene. This receptor was identified in a male donor with gallbladder cancer. The material was PBMCs, obtained after low-dose radiotherapy plus immunotherapy. The CDR3 loop is CTSSHLGGPEQFF. The CDR3 nucleotides read TGCACCAGCAGCCACCTCGGGGGCCCTGAGCAGTTCTTC.